The next 30 T cell receptor beta chains were all read from a single sample in a study of blood T cell repertoires in COVID-19 (dated by TCRdb to about 2020). Libraries were constructed by the immunoSEQ multiplex PCR assay. The immuneACCESS repertoire file appears here via TCRdb, limited to in-frame rearrangements. These files lack a portion of the clones; in checked studies, under half of the deficit traces to unresolved V genes, and the cause of the others is not known. The sample table records 150,000 to 200,000 clones; around 80% of these occur just once. The ten largest clones take up roughly 6.7% of the sample. The sequenced sample was peripheral blood. The receptors come from a man aged 55 to 70 with acute or convalescent COVID-19.

As for this clone: The sample carries other DNA sequences with the same CDR3. The chain joins TRBV6-5 to TRBJ2-7; 9 bases fit TRBD1. With V trimmed by 6 bases and J by 1 base, 4 bases remained unmatched. CDR3 size: 14 residues. Germline loops: CDR1 MNHEY, CDR2 SVGAGI. The CDR3 coding sequence is TGTGCCAGCAGATCCGGGACAGGGTCCTACGAGCAGTACTTC. The encoded protein is CASRSGTGSYEQYF.

This clone appeared a single time. The CDR3 sequence is CASSITGGNQPQHF. The CDR3 DNA reads as TGTGCCAGTAGTATCACCGGTGGCAATCAGCCCCAGCATTTT. The J gene is TRBJ1-5, the V gene TRBV19; no definite D call. Germline V gene sequence: CDR1 LNHDA, CDR2 SQIVND (reference sequence). The V end lost 3 bases, the J end lost 2 bases, and 8 bases lay between the germline ends. The CDR3 runs to 14 residues.

This clone was seen only a few times. The gene calls are TRBV4-2 and TRBJ2-2, with TRBD2 matching 7 bases. CDR1 and CDR2 from the germline V gene are LGHNA and YNFKEQ. V dropped 4 bases and J dropped 6; count of bases not matched to a gene: 14. CDR3 size: 17 residues. CDR3 in amino acids: CASSLSRRLAEPGELFF. In DNA, the CDR3 is TGTGCCAGCAGCCTCAGCCGCAGACTAGCTGAACCCGGGGAGCTGTTTTTT.

The gene calls are TRBV7-3 and TRBJ1-1; TRBD1 might be the D (5 bases). The CDR3 loop spans 15 amino acids. Germline CDR1 reads SGHTA; CDR2 reads FQGTGA. V dropped 5 bases and J dropped 1 base, with 14 bases sitting between them. This CDR3 is CASSLLRQGNTEAFF. DNA for the CDR3: TGTGCCAGCAGCCTCCTCAGGCAGGGGAACACTGAAGCTTTCTTT.

V usage is TRBV11-2 and J usage is TRBJ2-1; TRBD2 might be the D (5 bases). This CDR3 has 16 amino acids. Trimming removed 5 bases from V and 0 bases from J, with 14 bases in between. Germline-derived CDR1 and CDR2 are SGHAT and FQNNGV. This chain's CDR3 is CASSVLSDPSYNEQFF. CDR3 nucleotide sequence: TGTGCCAGCAGCGTCCTTAGCGACCCCTCCTACAATGAGCAGTTCTTC.

The chain has TRBV30 and TRBJ1-2; 8 bases map to TRBD1. Trimming removed 2 bases from V and 8 bases from J; junction bases left unmatched: 7. This CDR3 is built from 13 residues. Germline values: CDR1 GTSNPN, CDR2 SVGIG (reference sequence). CDR3 region: CAWSRGQVGGYTF. The CDR3 DNA follows: TGTGCCTGGAGTCGGGGACAGGTCGGCGGCTACACCTTC.

The chain carries TRBV4-1 and TRBJ1-5; D gene ambiguous. The germline CDR1 and CDR2 sequences are MGHRA and YSYEKL. Trimming pared 0 bases from V and 3 bases from J, leaving 6 bases between. The CDR3 spans 14 residues. Written as DNA, the CDR3 is TGCGCCAGCAGCCAAGACAGTTACAATCAGCCCCAGCATTTT. Translation gives CASSQDSYNQPQHF.

The chain couples TRBV5-1 to TRBJ2-7; D remains ambiguous. CDR1 is SGHRS and CDR2 is YFSETQ in the germline V gene. The CDR3 consists of 15 residues. V was clipped by 1 base and J by 1 base, with 12 bases between them. The CDR3 here is CASSLLAGSSYEQYF. In DNA form, the CDR3 reads TGCGCCAGCAGCTTGCTTGCAGGATCTTCCTACGAGCAGTACTTC. The complete variable domain, with remaining parts taken from reference TRBV5-1 and TRBJ2-7, reads KAGVTQTPRYLIKTRGQQVTLSCSPISGHRSVSWYQQTPGQGLQFLFEYFSETQRNKGNFPGRFSGRQFSNSRSEMNVSTLELGDSALYLCASSLLAGSSYEQYFGPGTRLTVT.

The rearrangement joins TRBV5-1 to TRBJ2-3, with D perhaps TRBD1 (5 bases). Looked up from germline, CDR1 is SGHRS and CDR2 is YFSETQ. CDR3 size: 17 residues. Trimming stripped 0 bases from V and 2 bases from J, with 16 bases between. The CDR3 region is CASSLGIDRVLTDTQYF. The CDR3 DNA sequence: TGCGCCAGCAGCTTGGGAATTGACAGAGTCCTCACAGATACGCAGTATTTT.

The rearrangement links TRBV19 to TRBJ1-5, with D possibly matching TRBD1 (6 bases). The CDR3 consists of 16 residues. The V end lost 4 bases, the J end lost 2 bases, and 15 bases lay between the germline ends. CDR1 and CDR2 (germline): LNHDA, SQIVND (reference sequence). CDR3 sequence reads: CASSTQTGTGNQPQHF. In DNA, the CDR3 is TGTGCCAGTAGTACTCAAACAGGGACCGGCAATCAGCCCCAGCATTTT.

The chain joins TRBV30 to TRBJ1-2; 7 bases agree with TRBD1. The CDR3 sequence is 15 residues long. Germline loops: CDR1 GTSNPN, CDR2 SVGIG (reference sequence). V trimming: 2 bases; J trimming: 2 bases; junction bases outside the gene matches: 8. This CDR3 reads CAWSLRQGTNYGYTF. The DNA of the CDR3 is TGTGCCTGGAGTCTAAGACAGGGTACGAACTATGGCTACACCTTC.

The rearrangement uses TRBV4-1 and TRBJ1-1; tentative D call: TRBD1 (6 bases). The CDR3 is 15 residues long. The V gene lost 2 bases and the J gene lost 0 bases, with 10 bases spanning the gap. Germline values: CDR1 MGHRA, CDR2 YSYEKL. CDR3 nucleotide sequence: TGCGCCAGCAGCCAATTCGACAGGTTGAACACTGAAGCTTTCTTT. It encodes CASSQFDRLNTEAFF.

The chain is built from TRBV24-1 and TRBJ2-5; D is unclear. Between the trimmed V and J ends, which lost 3 bases and 2 bases, there was a span of 6 bases. This CDR3 has 13 residues. Germline CDR1 is KGHDR and CDR2 is SFDVKD. The CDR3 spells CATSDVRQETQYF. The CDR3 bases are TGTGCCACCAGTGATGTGAGACAAGAGACCCAGTACTTC.

This sequence joins TRBV9 and TRBJ1-1, with D tentatively TRBD1 (6 bases). V was pared by 3 bases and J by 8 bases, with 14 bases between. The CDR3 is made up of 13 amino acids. From germline, CDR1 is SGDLS and CDR2 YYNGEE. CDR3 DNA sequence: TGTGCCAGCAGCGCCCCTCAGGGGTACGAAGCTTTCTTT. It is translated as CASSAPQGYEAFF.

The rearrangement joins TRBV7-8 to TRBJ1-2; possible D gene TRBD1, 5 bases. This CDR3 has 13 residues. Trimming took off 4 bases at V and 5 bases at J, with 11 bases between the two ends. Germline V gene lookup returns CDR1 SGHVS and CDR2 FQNEAQ. Here the CDR3 reads CASSSNTGYGYTF. CDR3 nucleotide sequence: TGTGCCAGCAGCTCTAATACAGGTTATGGCTACACCTTC.

J is TRBJ1-3 and V is TRBV6-5, with TRBD1 identical over 8 bases. Germline CDR1 reads MNHEY; CDR2 reads SVGAGI. With V trimmed by 4 bases and J by 0 bases, 2 bases remained unmatched. This CDR3 is 15 amino acids long. Written as DNA, the CDR3 is TGTGCCAGCAGTTGGGACAGGTACTCTGGAAACACCATATATTTT. Protein product: CASSWDRYSGNTIYF.

This chain connects TRBV7-9 to TRBJ2-1, with D maybe TRBD1 (5 bases). The CDR3 extends over 14 amino acids. The germline CDR1 and CDR2 sequences are SEHNR and FQNEAQ (reference sequence). With 1 base removed from V and 7 bases from J, the gap between germline ends came to 11 bases. The CDR3 nucleotides are TGTGCCAGCAGCTTAGAAGGCAGGGTGAATGAGCAGTTCTTC. It encodes CASSLEGRVNEQFF.

J is TRBJ1-1 and V is TRBV6-4; D possibly corresponds to TRBD1 (5 bases). CDR1 MRHNA and CDR2 SNTAGT come from the germline V gene. The CDR3 length is 13 residues. With 6 bases removed from V and 1 base from J, the gap between germline ends came to 9 bases. In DNA, the CDR3 is TGTGCCAGCAGCACCGACAGGAACACTGAAGCTTTCTTT. Translated, it gives CASSTDRNTEAFF.

This clone was detected only a few times. The V call is TRBV2, the J call TRBJ2-1; 11 nucleotides agree with TRBD1. After removal of 4 bases from V and 9 bases from J, the junction contained 8 bases not matched to a gene. This CDR3 is 15 amino acids long. Germline V gene sequence: CDR1 SNHLY, CDR2 FYNNEI. The CDR3 reads CASSALGQGEGEQFF. In DNA, the CDR3 is TGTGCCAGCAGTGCCTTGGGACAGGGGGAAGGTGAGCAGTTCTTC.

The chain uses TRBV11-2 and TRBJ2-3; possible D gene TRBD1, 6 bases. CDR3 size: 15 residues. The V end lost 3 bases, the J end lost 0 bases, and 10 bases lay between the germline ends. Germline V gene data show CDR1 as SGHAT and CDR2 as FQNNGV. The CDR3 DNA reads TGTGCCAGCAGCTTTACGGGACACAGCACAGATACGCAGTATTTT. It is translated as CASSFTGHSTDTQYF.

The CDR3 sequence is CASSWTGADTQYF. The CDR3 DNA reads TGTGCCAGCAGCTGGACAGGGGCGGATACGCAGTATTTT. The chain couples TRBV9 to TRBJ2-3; 9 bases line up with TRBD1. The CDR3 runs to 13 residues. Germline trimming cut 4 bases from V and 6 bases from J; bases unmatched to any gene: 3. Germline-derived CDR1 and CDR2 are SGDLS and YYNGEE. Combining the CDR3 with reference TRBV9 and TRBJ2-3 gives the whole variable domain DSGVTQTPKHLITATGQRVTLRCSPRSGDLSVYWYQQSLDQGLQFLIQYYNGEERAKGNILERFSAQQFPDLHSELNLSSLELGDSALYFCASSWTGADTQYFGPGTRLTVL.

The genes are TRBV4-1 and TRBJ2-3; TRBD2 matches 15 bases. Germline V gives CDR1 MGHRA, CDR2 YSYEKL. CDR3 length: 20 residues. The V gene end was trimmed by 3 bases and the J gene end by 5 bases; junction bases not matched to a gene: 15. The CDR3, as DNA: TGCGCCAGCAGCCAGGGAGGACTAGCGGGAGGGCCGAAGGTTGTAGATACGCAGTATTTT. The encoded protein is CASSQGGLAGGPKVVDTQYF.

This clone has only one observation. J is TRBJ1-4 and V is TRBV2, with 8 bases identical to TRBD1. Germline loops: CDR1 SNHLY, CDR2 FYNNEI. The CDR3 is 16 residues long. With V trimmed by 4 bases and J by 1 base, 5 bases remained unmatched. The CDR3: CASSAPGGRTNEKLFF. CDR3 nucleotide sequence: TGTGCCAGCAGTGCCCCAGGGGGCAGAACTAATGAAAAACTGTTTTTT.

The chain carries TRBV27 and TRBJ2-3; 13 nucleotides align to TRBD2. Looked up from germline, CDR1 is MNHEY and CDR2 is SMNVEV (reference sequence). V lost 3 bases to trimming and J lost 5 bases; unmatched junction nucleotides: 8. The CDR3 consists of 17 residues. This CDR3 is CASSLTSGRRLRDTQYF. The CDR3 DNA reads as TGTGCCAGCAGTTTGACTAGCGGGAGGAGGCTACGAGATACGCAGTATTTT.

As DNA, the CDR3 is TGCGCCAGCAGCTTTTCCACAGGAAATTCACCCCTCCACTTT. Translation gives CASSFSTGNSPLHF. The V gene is TRBV5-1, the J gene TRBJ1-6; weak D call: TRBD1 (5 bases). The germline gives CDR1 SGHRS, CDR2 YFSETQ. This CDR3 comprises 14 residues. The V gene lost 2 bases and the J gene lost 7 bases, with 10 bases spanning the gap. Complete variable domain (other parts from reference TRBV5-1 and TRBJ1-6): KAGVTQTPRYLIKTRGQQVTLSCSPISGHRSVSWYQQTPGQGLQFLFEYFSETQRNKGNFPGRFSGRQFSNSRSEMNVSTLELGDSALYLCASSFSTGNSPLHFGNGTRLTVT.

The chain combines TRBV4-3 with TRBJ1-3, with D tentatively TRBD1 (5 bases). Per the germline V gene, CDR1 is LGHNA and CDR2 is YSLEER. Trimming took 1 base from V and 4 from J, leaving 14 bases between them. This CDR3 region has 16 residues. DNA for the CDR3: TGCGCCAGCAGCCAAGTTTCCAGGGTGCAAGGAAACACCATATATTTT. Translating gives CASSQVSRVQGNTIYF.

This sequence joins TRBV7-8 and TRBJ1-6, with D maybe TRBD1 (5 bases). Between the trimmed V and J ends, which lost 5 bases and 0 bases, there was a span of 17 bases. The CDR3 runs to 18 residues. CDR1 is SGHVS, CDR2 FQNEAQ, per germline. In DNA, the CDR3 is TGTGCCAGCAGCCCGACAACCCGGACACGCTCCTATAATTCACCCCTCCACTTT. It is translated as CASSPTTRTRSYNSPLHF.

This clone was picked up a small number of times. The V call is TRBV24-1, the J call TRBJ1-2; maybe TRBD1 (6 bases). The germline V gene encodes CDR1 KGHDR and CDR2 SFDVKD. The CDR3 totals 13 residues. Trimming took 7 bases from V and 2 from J, leaving 10 bases between them. The CDR3 DNA reads as TGTGCCACCAGGGACAGTCGAAACTATGGCTACACCTTC. This gives the protein CATRDSRNYGYTF.

This clone has only one observation. The chain has TRBV11-2 and TRBJ2-1; 8 nucleotides line up with TRBD2. The germline gives CDR1 SGHAT, CDR2 FQNNGV. V dropped 0 bases and J dropped 9; count of bases not matched to a gene: 7. The CDR3 runs 15 residues. The CDR3 DNA reads TGTGCCAGCAGCTTAGATCGAGCGGGAGCGTCTGAGCAGTTCTTC. This codes for CASSLDRAGASEQFF.

This sequence joins TRBV7-7 and TRBJ2-1; tentatively, D is TRBD1 (5 bases). The CDR3 runs to 13 residues. Per germline, CDR1 SSHAT and CDR2 FNYEAQ (reference sequence). Deletions cut 4 bases from V and 7 bases from J, with 11 bases between. This CDR3 is CASSSPPGNEQFF. DNA of the CDR3: TGTGCCAGCAGCTCCCCCCCAGGGAATGAGCAGTTCTTC.